This TCR beta chain emerged from a study of T-cell reconstitution after alpha-beta-depleted transplantation in children. The CDR3 runs to 16 residues. From germline, CDR1 is SGHDN and CDR2 FVKESK. The V end lost 4 bases, the J end lost 0 bases, and 16 bases lay between the germline ends. TCRbeta library preparation incorporated unique molecular identifiers. A single record per CDR3 protein comes from TCRdb applying MiXCR to the PCR reads. The sample has about 540,000 distinct CDR3 sequences; about 16% are singletons. The sample here was PBMCs from the stem cell graft donor, taken from the stem cell graft. The chain carries TRBV14 and TRBJ2-7; tentatively, D is TRBD1 or TRBD2 (5 bases each). This clonotype originated in a human donor who donated a stem cell graft to a child with acute lymphoblastic leukemia. The CDR3, as DNA: TGTGCCAGCAGCCGACGGGGCTACGAAAGCTCCTACGAGCAGTACTTC. It is translated as CASSRRGYESSYEQYF.